This TCR beta chain was captured by sequencing in a study of PD-L1 blockade in urothelial cancer. Study details: Study patients had been treated with 0 to 3 previous chemotherapy regimens. Per blood sample, T cells had a median of roughly 150,000.

Time point defined: pretreatment peripheral blood. The CDR3 consists of 13 residues. The V end was cut by 4 bases, the J end by 4 bases, with 7 bases between. CDR1 and CDR2 from the germline V gene are SGHNT and YENEEA. Libraries were prepared by immunoSEQ multiplex PCR; TCRdb keeps only in-frame clonotypes and omits some of them. The data show around 92,000 clones, roughly 90% seen once. The gene calls are TRBV11-3 and TRBJ2-2; no clear D. This specimen was PBMCs, taken around atezolizumab (anti-PD-L1) treatment. This receptor was taken from a woman older than 75 with urothelial cancer. The CDR3, as DNA: TGTGCCAGCAGCTCCGTCAGCACCGGGGAGCTGTTTTTT. It specifies CASSSVSTGELFF.